This TCR beta chain was sequenced in a study of T cells in Graves' hyperthyroidism and ophthalmopathy. It was RNA transcripts that yielded the amplified TCR beta CDR3 regions. The HTBI primer set was used in a first-round RT-PCR of the TCR CDR3. TCRdb redid the calling of the multiplex PCR reads with MiXCR, one entry per CDR3 protein. The sample consists of about 600,000 distinct CDR3 sequences, 11% to 15% of them appearing once. The length of the CDR3 is 15 residues. Losses at the gene ends were 7 bases for V and 4 bases for J; bases not matched to a gene: 10. CDR1 is LGHNT and CDR2 is FRNRAP in the germline V gene. Clinical symptoms, serum thyroxine and TRAb, thyroid ultrasound and orbital computed tomography together formed the diagnostic basis. The PBMCs studied were ones that came from approximately 9.9 ml fresh peripheral blood. Findings of the study overall: In blood, most of the thyroid clonotypes expanded above 0.001 were also present.

In this sample, this clonotype turned up many times. The antigen is undetermined. This clonotype was obtained from a young woman with Graves' ophthalmopathy. The J gene is TRBJ2-3, the V gene TRBV12-5; 8 nucleotides agree with TRBD2. Specimen: blood. CDR3: CASAFSGSTPDTQYF. The CDR3 coding sequence is TGTGCTAGTGCCTTCAGCGGGAGTACGCCAGATACGCAGTATTTT.